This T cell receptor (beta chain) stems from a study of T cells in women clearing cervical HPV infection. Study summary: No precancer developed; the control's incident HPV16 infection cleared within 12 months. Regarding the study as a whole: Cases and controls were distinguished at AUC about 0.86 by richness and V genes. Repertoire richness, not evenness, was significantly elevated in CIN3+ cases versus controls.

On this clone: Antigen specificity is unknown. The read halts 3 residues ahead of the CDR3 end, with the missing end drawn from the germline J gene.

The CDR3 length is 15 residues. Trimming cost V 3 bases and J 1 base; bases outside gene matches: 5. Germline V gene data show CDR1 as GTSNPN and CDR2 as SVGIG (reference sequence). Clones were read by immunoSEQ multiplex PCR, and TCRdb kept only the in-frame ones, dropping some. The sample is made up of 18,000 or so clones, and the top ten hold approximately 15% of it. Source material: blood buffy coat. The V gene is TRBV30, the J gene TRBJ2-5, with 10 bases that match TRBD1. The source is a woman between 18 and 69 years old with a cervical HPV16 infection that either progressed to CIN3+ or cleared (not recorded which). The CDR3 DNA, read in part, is TGTGCCTGGAGCGGACAGGGGGGTGTCCAAGAGACC. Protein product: CAWSGQGGVQET. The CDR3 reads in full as CAWSGQGGVQETQYF. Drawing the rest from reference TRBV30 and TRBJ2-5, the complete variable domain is SQTIHQWPATLVQPVGSPLSLECTVEGTSNPNLYWYRQAAGRGLQLLFYSVGIGQISSEVPQNLSASRPQDRQFILSSKKLLLSDSGFYLCAWSGQGGVQETQYFGPGTRLLVL.